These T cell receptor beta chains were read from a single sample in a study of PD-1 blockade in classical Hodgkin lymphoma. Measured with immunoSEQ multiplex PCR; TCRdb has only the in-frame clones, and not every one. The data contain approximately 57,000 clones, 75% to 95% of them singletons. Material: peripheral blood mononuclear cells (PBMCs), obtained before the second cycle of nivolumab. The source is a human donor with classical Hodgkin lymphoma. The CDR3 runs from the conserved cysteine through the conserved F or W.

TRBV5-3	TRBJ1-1	CARSLAKPPDRASRSAFF
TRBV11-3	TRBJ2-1	CASSLDRSTSGGAPNEQFF
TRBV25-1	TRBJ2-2	CASSEVTGSTGELFF
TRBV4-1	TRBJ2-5	CASSQTGETQYF
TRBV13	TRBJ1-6	CASSLGQGDASPLHF
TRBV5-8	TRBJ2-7	CASSQIKAWEVYEQYF
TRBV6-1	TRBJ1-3	CASSEVWTVGNTIYF
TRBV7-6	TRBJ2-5	CASSLAPGTGMRETQYF
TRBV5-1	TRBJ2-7	CASSETESSYEQYF
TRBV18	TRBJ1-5	CASSPLGQGLSNQPQHF
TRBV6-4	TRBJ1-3	CASSDSPGNTIYF
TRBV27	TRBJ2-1	CASSHTTSIPHRNEQFF
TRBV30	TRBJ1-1	CAWIYEGLGEAFF
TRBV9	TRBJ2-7	CASSGDGYEQYF
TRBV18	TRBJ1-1	CASSPMDGQNTEAFF
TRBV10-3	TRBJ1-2	CAISEITDNEGGYGYTF
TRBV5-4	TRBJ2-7	CASSSNDRDFSYEQYF
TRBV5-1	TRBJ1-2	CASRSDRIGGYGYTF
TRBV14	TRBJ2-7	CASSQGAPPYEQYF
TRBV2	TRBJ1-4	CASSGDRDYEKLFF
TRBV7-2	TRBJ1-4	CASSDYGPSTNEKLFF
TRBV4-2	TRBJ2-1	CASSQVGLAAYNEQFF
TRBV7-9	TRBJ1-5	CASSLGQGNQPQHF
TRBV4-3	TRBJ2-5	CASSQDQGSTSGYQETQYF
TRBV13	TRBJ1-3	CASSLEGSGNTIYF
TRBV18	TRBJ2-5	CASSGRGPETQYF
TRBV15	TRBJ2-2	CATSRDWGVNTGELFF
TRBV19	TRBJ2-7	CASSIAIGVGEQYF
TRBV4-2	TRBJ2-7	CASSQAGGAYEQYF
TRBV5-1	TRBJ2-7	CASSWAQGAGYEQYF
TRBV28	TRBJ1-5	CASSLLVNSNQPQHF
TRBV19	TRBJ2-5	CASSNRGWGETQYF
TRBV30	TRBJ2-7	CAWSAIQGGTGQYF
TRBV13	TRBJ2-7	CASSRLAGGPNAYEQYF
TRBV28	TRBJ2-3	CASKFLYSDTQYF
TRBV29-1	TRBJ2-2	CSARDEYTGELFF
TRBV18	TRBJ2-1	CASSPGPPGQALNEQFF
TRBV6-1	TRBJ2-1	CASSDVHYNEQFF
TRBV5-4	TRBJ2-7	CASSLGTGASEQYF
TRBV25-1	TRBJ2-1	CASSEWQGNYNEQFF
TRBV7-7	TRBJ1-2	CASSRLGLNGYTF
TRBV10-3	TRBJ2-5	CAISEVSLSPQETQYF
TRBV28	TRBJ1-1	CASSFLNTEAFF
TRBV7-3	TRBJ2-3	CASILRARQGSVSSTDTQYF
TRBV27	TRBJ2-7	CASSHRRTSGTSSYEQYF
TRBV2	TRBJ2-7	CASRRLAGTTYEQYF
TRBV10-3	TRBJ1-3	CAISDGPSSGNTIYF
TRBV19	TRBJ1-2	CASSPQAGGPDGYTF
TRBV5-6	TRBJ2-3	CASSVVRLDTQYF
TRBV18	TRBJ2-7	CASSPSGGPYEQYF
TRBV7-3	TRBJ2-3	CASSLLAGDRGATQYF
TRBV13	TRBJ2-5	CASSRLAGVQETQYF
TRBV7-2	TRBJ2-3	CASSPELADTQYF
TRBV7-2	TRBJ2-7	CASSFPSGYSSYEQYF